Presented here are 4 T cell receptor beta chains from one specimen sequenced in a study of Tregs in tolerant kidney transplant recipients. Clones were read by immunoSEQ multiplex PCR, and TCRdb kept only the in-frame ones, dropping some. Its table lists over 25,000 clones. The source material was CD8+ T cells from blood, sampled before the transplant. These TCRs come from a human donor who received a combined kidney and bone marrow transplant.

In regard to this clone: The missing CDR3 end, 3 residues past where the read stops, is filled in from the germline J gene. The chain recombines TRBV19 with TRBJ1-1; possibly TRBD1 for D (6 bases). The V gene's germline CDR1 is LNHDA and CDR2 SQIVND (reference sequence). V lost 6 bases and J lost 4, with 12 bases in between. CDR3 size: 13 residues. CDR3 bases read: TGTGCCAGTAGCCTTGGACAGTCCACTGAA. Translating gives CASSLGQSTE. The entire CDR3 sequence reads CASSLGQSTEAFF. Full variable domain (rest looked up from reference TRBV19 and TRBJ1-1): DGGITQSPKYLFRKEGQNVTLSCEQNLNHDAMYWYRQDPGQGLRLIYYSQIVNDFQKGDIAEGYSVSREKKESFPLTVTSAQKNPTAFYLCASSLGQSTEAFFGQGTRLTVV.

As for this clone: The read finishes 3 residues shy of the CDR3 end, and the germline J gene is used to complete it. The chain is built from TRBV7-9 and TRBJ1-1; unclear D gene. Germline lookup yields CDR1 SEHNR and CDR2 FQNEAQ (reference sequence). The CDR3 sequence is 11 residues long. CDR3 amino acids: CASSSQWEAFF. The DNA read from the CDR3 is TGTGCCAGCAGCTCGCAGTGGGAA.

To note about this clone: Coverage ceases 3 residues before the CDR3 finishes, and the germline J gene fills in the end. J is TRBJ2-1 and V is TRBV7-6, with D possibly matching TRBD2 (5 bases). Germline assignment: CDR1 SGHVS and CDR2 FNYEAQ. Trimming removed 1 base from V and 8 bases from J, with 9 bases in between. The CDR3 runs to 13 residues. CDR3 bases read: TGTGCCAGCAGCTTAGGGACGGGGTATGAG. It translates to CASSLGTGYE. The whole CDR3 reads CASSLGTGYEQFF.

The CDR3: CASSSIHLQGADYGYTF. The CDR3 DNA, read in part, is TGCGCCAGCAGCTCGATCCACCTACAGGGTGCAGACTATGGC. The rearrangement joins TRBV5-1 to TRBJ1-2; tentative D call: TRBD1 (6 bases). The CDR3 is cut off 3 residues early in the read; its end comes from the germline J gene. The CDR3 is 17 residues long. The germline gives CDR1 SGHRS, CDR2 YFSETQ. Between the trimmed V and J ends, which lost 3 bases and 3 bases, there was a span of 21 bases.